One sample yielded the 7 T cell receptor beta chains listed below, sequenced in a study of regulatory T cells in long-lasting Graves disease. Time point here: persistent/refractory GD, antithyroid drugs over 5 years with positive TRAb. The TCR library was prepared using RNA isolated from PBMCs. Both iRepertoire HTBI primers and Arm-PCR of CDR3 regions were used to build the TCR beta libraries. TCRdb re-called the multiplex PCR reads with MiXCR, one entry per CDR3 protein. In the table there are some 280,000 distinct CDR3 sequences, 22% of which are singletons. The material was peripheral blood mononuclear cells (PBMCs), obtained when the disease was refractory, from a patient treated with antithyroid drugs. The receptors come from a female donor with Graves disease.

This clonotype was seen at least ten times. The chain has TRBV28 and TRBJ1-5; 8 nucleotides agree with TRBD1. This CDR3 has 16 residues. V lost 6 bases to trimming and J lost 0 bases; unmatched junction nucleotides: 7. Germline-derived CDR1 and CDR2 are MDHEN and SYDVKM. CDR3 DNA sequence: TGTGCCAGCAGCTCGGGACAGGACCTTAGCAATCAGCCCCAGCATTTT. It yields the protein CASSSGQDLSNQPQHF.

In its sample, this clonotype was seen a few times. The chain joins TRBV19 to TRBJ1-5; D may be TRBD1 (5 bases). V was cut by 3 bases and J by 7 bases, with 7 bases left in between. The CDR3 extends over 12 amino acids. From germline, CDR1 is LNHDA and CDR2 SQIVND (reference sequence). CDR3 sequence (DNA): TGTGCCAGTAGTATCGGGGGACAGCCCCAGCATTTT. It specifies CASSIGGQPQHF. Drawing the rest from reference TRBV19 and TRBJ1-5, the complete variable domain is DGGITQSPKYLFRKEGQNVTLSCEQNLNHDAMYWYRQDPGQGLRLIYYSQIVNDFQKGDIAEGYSVSREKKESFPLTVTSAQKNPTAFYLCASSIGGQPQHFGDGTRLSIL.

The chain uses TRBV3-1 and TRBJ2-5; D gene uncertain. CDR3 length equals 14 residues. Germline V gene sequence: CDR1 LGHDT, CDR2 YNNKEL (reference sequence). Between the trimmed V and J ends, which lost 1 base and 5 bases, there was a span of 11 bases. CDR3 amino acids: CASSQVGSGETQYF. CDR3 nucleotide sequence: TGTGCCAGCAGCCAAGTCGGTTCTGGGGAGACCCAGTACTTC.

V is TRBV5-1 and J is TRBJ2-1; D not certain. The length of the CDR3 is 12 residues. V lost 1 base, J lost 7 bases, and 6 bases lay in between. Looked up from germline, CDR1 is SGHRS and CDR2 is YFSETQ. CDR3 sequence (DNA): TGCGCCAGCAGCTTGTCCTCTAATGAGCAGTTCTTC. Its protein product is CASSLSSNEQFF.

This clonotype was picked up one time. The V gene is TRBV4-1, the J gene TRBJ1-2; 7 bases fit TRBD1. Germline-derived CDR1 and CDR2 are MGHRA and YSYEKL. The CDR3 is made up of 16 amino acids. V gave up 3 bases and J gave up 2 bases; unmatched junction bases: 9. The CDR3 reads CASSQGTGQQNYGYTF. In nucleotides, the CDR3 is TGCGCCAGCAGCCAGGGAACGGGACAGCAGAACTATGGCTACACCTTC.

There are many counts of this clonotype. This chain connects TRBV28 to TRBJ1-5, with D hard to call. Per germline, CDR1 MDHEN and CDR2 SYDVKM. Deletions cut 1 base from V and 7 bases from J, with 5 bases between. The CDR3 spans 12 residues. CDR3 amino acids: CASSLSGQPQHF. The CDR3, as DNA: TGTGCCAGCAGTTTATCGGGCCAGCCCCAGCATTTT.

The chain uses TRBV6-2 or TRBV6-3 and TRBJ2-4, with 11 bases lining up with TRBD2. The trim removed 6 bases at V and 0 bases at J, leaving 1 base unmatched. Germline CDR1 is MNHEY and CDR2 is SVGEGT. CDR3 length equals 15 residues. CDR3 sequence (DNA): TGTGCCAGCAGCGGGACTAGCGGAGCCAAAAACATTCAGTACTTC. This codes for CASSGTSGAKNIQYF.